The T cell receptor beta chain described here comes from a study of OX40 agonist ivuxolimab in advanced cancers. This clone has a single count. Profiling relied on immunoSEQ multiplex PCR, and the TCRdb table lists in-frame clones only, not all of them. The sample has about 70,000 clones, about 91% seen once. In germline, CDR1 is MNHEY, CDR2 SVGAGI. This CDR3 has 15 amino acids. V lost 0 bases, J lost 6 bases, and 11 bases lay in between. This chain joins TRBV6-5 and TRBJ2-2, with a possible D match to TRBD1 (5 bases). This sequence originates from an adult with an advanced solid tumor such as melanoma, head and neck, liver or kidney cancer. The sequenced sample was CD4+ or CD8+ T cells sorted from blood, obtained in a trial of the OX40 agonist ivuxolimab. The CDR3 is CASSYSTWGAGELFF. The CDR3 nucleotides are TGTGCCAGCAGTTACTCGACCTGGGGCGCCGGGGAGCTGTTTTTT.